These 18 T cell receptor beta chains share one sample of origin, sequenced in a study of blood T cell repertoires in COVID-19. TCRdb's table, derived via immunoSEQ multiplex PCR, lists solely in-frame clones and lacks some. This table has about 280,000 clones, 88% appearing once. Sequencing used PBMCs or T cells enriched from blood (not recorded which). The receptors shown here come from a woman aged 60-75 years in a cohort exposed to, infected with or recovered from COVID-19 (not recorded which).

The chain joins TRBV7-3 to TRBJ1-1; D might be TRBD1 (5 bases). The V gene lost 5 bases and the J gene lost 5 bases, with 12 bases spanning the gap. The CDR3 consists of 13 residues. Germline V CDR1 and CDR2: SGHTA, FQGTGA. The CDR3 DNA follows: TGTGCCAGCAGCACTTCGACAGAAACTGAAGCTTTCTTT. This sequence encodes CASSTSTETEAFF.

V and J are TRBV18 and TRBJ1-3; the D gene is possibly TRBD1 (5 bases). From germline, CDR1 is KGHSH and CDR2 LQKENI. The V gene lost 3 bases and the J gene lost 0 bases, with 15 bases spanning the gap. This CDR3 is 17 amino acids long. The CDR3 DNA sequence: TGTGCCAGCTCACCCCTGATCGCGGGGCCCTCTGGAAACACCATATATTTT. Translating gives CASSPLIAGPSGNTIYF.

The chain combines TRBV29-1 with TRBJ2-1; D possibly corresponds to TRBD1 (5 bases). The CDR3 is made up of 12 amino acids. Looked up from germline, CDR1 is SQVTM and CDR2 is ANQGSEA. Trimming removed 3 bases at V and 11 bases at J, with 14 bases between. For the CDR3, the DNA is TGCAGCGTTGAGGGGCAGATTAAGCAGCAGTTCTTC. As protein: CSVEGQIKQQFF.

The V and J genes are TRBV9 and TRBJ2-3; D gene unclear. V gave up 3 bases and J gave up 4 bases, with 9 bases separating them. The CDR3 is 13 residues long. Looked up from germline, CDR1 is SGDLS and CDR2 is YYNGEE. The CDR3 nucleotides read TGTGCCAGCAGCGATGGAGTAGCAGATACGCAGTATTTT. This sequence encodes CASSDGVADTQYF.

DNA of the CDR3: TGTGCCACCAGTGATTTGAAGGGGGGGGAGACCCAGTACTTC. Encoded protein: CATSDLKGGETQYF. The V gene is TRBV24-1, the J gene TRBJ2-5, with D maybe TRBD2 (7 bases). The V end lost 0 bases, the J end lost 5 bases, and 9 bases lay between the germline ends. CDR1 and CDR2 from the germline V gene are KGHDR and SFDVKD. The CDR3 has 14 residues.

V gene TRBV4-3 combines with J gene TRBJ1-1; tentatively, D is TRBD1 (5 bases). V gave up 1 base and J gave up 11 bases, with 23 bases separating them. The CDR3 extends over 16 amino acids. The germline V gene has CDR1 LGHNA and CDR2 YSLEER. CDR3 DNA: TGCGCCAGCAGCCAAGGACTCCAGCGGGTTGGGCGGGGGGCTTTCTTT. Its translation: CASSQGLQRVGRGAFF.

The chain recombines TRBV9 with TRBJ2-2, with TRBD2 matching over 8 bases. V dropped 2 bases and J dropped 3; count of bases not matched to a gene: 9. Germline lookup yields CDR1 SGDLS and CDR2 YYNGEE. The CDR3 spans 17 residues. CDR3 residues: CASSVGLAGTYTGELFF. CDR3 sequence (DNA): TGTGCCAGCAGCGTGGGCTTAGCGGGGACTTACACCGGGGAGCTGTTTTTT.

The chain recombines TRBV3-1 (or the pseudogene TRBV3-2) with TRBJ2-3; 8 bases match TRBD2. This CDR3 has 19 amino acids. Trimming cost V 4 bases and J 3 bases; bases outside gene matches: 18. The germline V gene has CDR1 LGHDT and CDR2 YNNKEL (reference sequence). CDR3 protein: CASSRGGILAGGWTDTQYF. In DNA, the CDR3 is TGTGCCAGCAGCCGGGGGGGGATTTTGGCGGGAGGTTGGACAGATACGCAGTATTTT.

The V gene is TRBV6-5, the J gene TRBJ1-1, with 10 bases lining up with TRBD1. Germline CDR1 and CDR2: MNHEY and SVGAGI. V trimming: 6 bases; J trimming: 0 bases; junction bases outside the gene matches: 4. This CDR3 has 15 amino acids. The CDR3 protein is CASRDRGRVNTEAFF. The DNA for the CDR3 is TGTGCCAGCAGAGACAGGGGGCGCGTGAACACTGAAGCTTTCTTT.

The rearrangement joins TRBV2 to TRBJ2-1, with 7 bases matching TRBD1. The junction had 0 bases not matched to a gene; V was cut back by 1 base and J by 12 bases. CDR1 is SNHLY, CDR2 FYNNEI, per germline. This CDR3 region has 11 residues. The CDR3 bases are TGTGCCAGCAGTGAAGACAGGGGGCAGTTCTTC. Its protein product is CASSEDRGQFF.

The chain joins TRBV30 to TRBJ1-4; tentative D call: TRBD1 (6 bases). The CDR3 contains 11 residues. The germline V and J ends were trimmed by 7 bases and 12 bases, with 15 bases remaining between them. From germline, CDR1 is GTSNPN and CDR2 SVGIG (reference sequence). The CDR3 region has the DNA TGTGCCTTGAAAGACAGGAGACAACTGTTTTTT. Protein sequence: CALKDRRQLFF.

The chain is built from TRBV10-3 and TRBJ2-3; 10 nucleotides match TRBD1. Trimming at V came to 4 bases and at J to 1 base, leaving 14 bases not matched to a gene. The CDR3 is made up of 19 amino acids. Germline CDR1 ENHRY, CDR2 SYGVKD. The CDR3 loop reads CAISGTPRDRGRGTDTQYF. The CDR3 DNA follows: TGTGCCATCAGTGGCACCCCTCGGGACAGGGGCCGGGGCACAGATACGCAGTATTTT.

The chain joins TRBV7-8 to TRBJ2-3; D unresolved. Trimming cost V 5 bases and J 2 bases, with 5 bases left between them. The germline gives CDR1 SGHVS, CDR2 FQNEAQ. The CDR3 is made up of 12 amino acids. The CDR3 sequence: CASSPDTDTQYF. The CDR3 coding sequence is TGTGCCAGCAGCCCAGACACAGATACGCAGTATTTT.

The gene calls are TRBV19 and TRBJ2-3, with D possibly matching TRBD2 (5 bases). Germline CDR1 reads LNHDA; CDR2 reads SQIVND (reference sequence). The CDR3 loop spans 15 amino acids. The V end lost 3 bases, the J end lost 4 bases, and 14 bases lay between the germline ends. The CDR3 reads CASSMSLAVADTQYF. CDR3 sequence (DNA): TGTGCCAGTAGTATGTCTCTAGCTGTCGCAGATACGCAGTATTTT.

The CDR3 spells CASSLDRGPNYGYTF. The CDR3 DNA reads TGTGCCAGCAGTTTGGACAGGGGCCCTAACTATGGCTACACCTTC. The chain carries TRBV28 and TRBJ1-2; 9 bases match TRBD1. The CDR3 spans 15 residues. J gave up 0 bases and V 3 bases, and 2 bases lay outside the gene matches. Per the germline V gene, CDR1 is MDHEN and CDR2 is SYDVKM.

This chain links TRBV30 with TRBJ1-5; the D is unclear. This CDR3 has 14 amino acids. V lost 2 bases and J lost 7, with 15 bases in between. CDR1 GTSNPN and CDR2 SVGIG come from the germline V gene (reference sequence). CDR3 nucleotide sequence: TGTGCCTGGAGTCAAGGGATCGGGGAGCAGCCCCAGCATTTT. The encoded protein is CAWSQGIGEQPQHF.

The chain carries TRBV5-1 and TRBJ2-5; TRBD1 might be the D (6 bases). The CDR3 is 14 amino acids. CDR1 SGHRS and CDR2 YFSETQ come from the germline V gene. The V and J ends lost 0 bases and 5 bases respectively, with 11 bases between them. CDR3 in DNA: TGCGCCAGCAGCTTGGCTCAGGGGCTGGAGACCCAGTACTTC. Its translation: CASSLAQGLETQYF.

The V gene is TRBV7-8, the J gene TRBJ2-1; the match to TRBD2 covers 7 bases. The CDR3 spans 13 residues. The V gene end was trimmed by 6 bases and the J gene end by 8 bases; junction bases not matched to a gene: 7. Germline loops: CDR1 SGHVS, CDR2 FQNEAQ. The CDR3 is CASRRGGSDEQFF. The CDR3 region has the DNA TGTGCCAGCAGGCGGGGAGGGAGCGATGAGCAGTTCTTC. Variable domain in full (rest from reference TRBV7-8 and TRBJ2-1): GAGVSQSPRYKVAKRGQDVALRCDPISGHVSLFWYQQALGQGPEFLTYFQNEAQLDKSGLPSDRFFAERPEGSVSTLKIQRTQQEDSAVYLCASRRGGSDEQFFGPGTRLTVL.